Included here is one TCR beta chain sequence, with context. The antigen is unknown. Making use of molecular barcodes, quantitative 5'-RACE generated TCR beta libraries. One entry per CDR3 protein results from TCRdb running MiXCR on the 5' RACE reads. The data show about 840,000 distinct CDR3 sequences, with about 11% seen just once and about 0.5% held by the top ten. This sample is part of a study of CD8 T cells in ankylosing spondylitis. Trimming pared 3 bases from V and 4 bases from J, leaving 13 bases between. The CDR3 sequence is 14 residues long. Germline V gene lookup returns CDR1 SGHNT and CDR2 YYREEE (reference sequence). Notes on the study in general: Seemingly distinctive of ankylosing spondylitis blood was a TCR beta motif formed by eight highly homologous variants. A CD8+ phenotype characterized the disease-linked clones, which were relatively rare in peripheral blood. There was reportedly significant enrichment of clones that were disease-linked in matched ankylosing spondylitis synovial fluid.

What was sequenced was blood, either unsorted or a sorted T cell fraction (not recorded which). The clonotype was recovered from a male donor with ankylosing spondylitis. This chain joins TRBV5-4 and TRBJ2-5, with D hard to call. The CDR3 spells CASSSNEGRETQYF. The CDR3 DNA reads as TGTGCCAGCAGCTCTAACGAAGGTCGAGAGACCCAGTACTTC.